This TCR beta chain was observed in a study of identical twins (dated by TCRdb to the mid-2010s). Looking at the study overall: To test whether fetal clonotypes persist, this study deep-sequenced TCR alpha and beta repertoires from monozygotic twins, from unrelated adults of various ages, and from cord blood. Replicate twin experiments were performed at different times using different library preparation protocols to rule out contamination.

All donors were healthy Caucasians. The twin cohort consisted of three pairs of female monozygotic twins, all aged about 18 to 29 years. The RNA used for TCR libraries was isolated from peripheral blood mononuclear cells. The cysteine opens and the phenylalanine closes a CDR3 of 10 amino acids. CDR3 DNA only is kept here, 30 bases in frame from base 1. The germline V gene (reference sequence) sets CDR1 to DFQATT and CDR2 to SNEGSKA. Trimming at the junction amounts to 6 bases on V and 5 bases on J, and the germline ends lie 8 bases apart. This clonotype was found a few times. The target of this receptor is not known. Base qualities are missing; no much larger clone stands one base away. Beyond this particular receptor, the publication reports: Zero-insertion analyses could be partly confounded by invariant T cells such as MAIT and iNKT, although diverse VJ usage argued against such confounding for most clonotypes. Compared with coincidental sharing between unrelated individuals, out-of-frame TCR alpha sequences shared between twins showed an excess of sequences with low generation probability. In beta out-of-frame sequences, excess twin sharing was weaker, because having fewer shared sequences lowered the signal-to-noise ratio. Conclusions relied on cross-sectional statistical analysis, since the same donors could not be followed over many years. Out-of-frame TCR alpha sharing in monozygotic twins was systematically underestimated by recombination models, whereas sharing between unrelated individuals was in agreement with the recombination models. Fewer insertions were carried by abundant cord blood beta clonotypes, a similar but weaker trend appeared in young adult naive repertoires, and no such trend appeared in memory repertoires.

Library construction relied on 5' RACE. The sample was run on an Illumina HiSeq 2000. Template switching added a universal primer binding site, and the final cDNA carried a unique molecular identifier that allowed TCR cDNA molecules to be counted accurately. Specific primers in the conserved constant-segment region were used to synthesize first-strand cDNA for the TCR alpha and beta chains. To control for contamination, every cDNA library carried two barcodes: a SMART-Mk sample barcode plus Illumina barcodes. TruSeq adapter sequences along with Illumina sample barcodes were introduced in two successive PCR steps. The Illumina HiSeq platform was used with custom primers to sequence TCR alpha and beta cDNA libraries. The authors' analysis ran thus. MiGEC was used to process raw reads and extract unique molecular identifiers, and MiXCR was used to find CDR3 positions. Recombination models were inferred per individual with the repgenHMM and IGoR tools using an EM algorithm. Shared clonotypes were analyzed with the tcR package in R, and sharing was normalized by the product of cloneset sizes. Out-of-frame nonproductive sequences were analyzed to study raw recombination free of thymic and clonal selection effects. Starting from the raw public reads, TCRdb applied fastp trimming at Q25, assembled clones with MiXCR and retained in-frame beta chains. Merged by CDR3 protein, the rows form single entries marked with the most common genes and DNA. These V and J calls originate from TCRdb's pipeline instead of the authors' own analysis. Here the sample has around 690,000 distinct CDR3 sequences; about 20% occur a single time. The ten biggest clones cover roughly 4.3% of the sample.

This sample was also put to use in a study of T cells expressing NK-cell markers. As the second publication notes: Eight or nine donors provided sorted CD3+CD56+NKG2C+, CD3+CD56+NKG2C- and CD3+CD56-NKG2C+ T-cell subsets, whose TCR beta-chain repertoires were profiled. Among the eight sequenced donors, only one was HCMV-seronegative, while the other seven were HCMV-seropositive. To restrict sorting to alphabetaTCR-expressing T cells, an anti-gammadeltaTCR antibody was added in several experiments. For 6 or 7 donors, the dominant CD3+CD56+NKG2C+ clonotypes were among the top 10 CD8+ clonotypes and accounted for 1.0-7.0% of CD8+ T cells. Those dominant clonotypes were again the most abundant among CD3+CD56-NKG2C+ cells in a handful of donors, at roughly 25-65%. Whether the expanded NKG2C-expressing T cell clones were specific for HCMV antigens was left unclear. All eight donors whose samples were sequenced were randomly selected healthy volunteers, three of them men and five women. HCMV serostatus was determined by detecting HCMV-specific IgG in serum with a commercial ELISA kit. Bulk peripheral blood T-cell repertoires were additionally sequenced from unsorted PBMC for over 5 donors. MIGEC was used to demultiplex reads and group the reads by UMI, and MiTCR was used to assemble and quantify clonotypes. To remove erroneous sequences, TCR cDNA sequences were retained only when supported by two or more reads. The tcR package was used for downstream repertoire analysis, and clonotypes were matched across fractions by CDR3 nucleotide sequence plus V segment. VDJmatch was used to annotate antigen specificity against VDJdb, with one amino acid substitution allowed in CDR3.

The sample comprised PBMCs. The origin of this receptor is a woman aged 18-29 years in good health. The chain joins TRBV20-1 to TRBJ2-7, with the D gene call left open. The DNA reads TGCAGTGCCTTGTCCCACGAGCAGTACTTC. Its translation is CSALSHEQYF.